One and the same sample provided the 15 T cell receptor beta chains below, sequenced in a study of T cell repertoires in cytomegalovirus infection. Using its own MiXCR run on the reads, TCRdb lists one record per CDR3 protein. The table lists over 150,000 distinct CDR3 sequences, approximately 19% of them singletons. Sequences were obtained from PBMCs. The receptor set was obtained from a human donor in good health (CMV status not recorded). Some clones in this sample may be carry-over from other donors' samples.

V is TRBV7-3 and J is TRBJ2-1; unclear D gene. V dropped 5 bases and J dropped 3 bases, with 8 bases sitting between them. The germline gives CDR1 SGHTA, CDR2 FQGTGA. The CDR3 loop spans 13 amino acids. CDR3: CASSQSFYNEQFF. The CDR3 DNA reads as TGTGCCAGCAGCCAGTCTTTCTACAATGAGCAGTTCTTC.

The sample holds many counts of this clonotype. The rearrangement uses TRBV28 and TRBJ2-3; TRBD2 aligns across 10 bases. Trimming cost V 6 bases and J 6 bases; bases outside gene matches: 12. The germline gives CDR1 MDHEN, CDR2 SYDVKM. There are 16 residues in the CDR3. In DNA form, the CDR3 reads TGTGCCAGCAGCCGGAGTCTAGCGGGAGTCACCGATACGCAGTATTTT. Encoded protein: CASSRSLAGVTDTQYF.

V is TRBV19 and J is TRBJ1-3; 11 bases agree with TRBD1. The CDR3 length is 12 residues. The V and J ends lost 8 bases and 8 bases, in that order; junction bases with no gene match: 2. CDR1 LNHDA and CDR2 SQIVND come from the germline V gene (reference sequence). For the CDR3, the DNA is TGTGCCAGTGGACAGGGGGCGTACACCATATATTTT. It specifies CASGQGAYTIYF.

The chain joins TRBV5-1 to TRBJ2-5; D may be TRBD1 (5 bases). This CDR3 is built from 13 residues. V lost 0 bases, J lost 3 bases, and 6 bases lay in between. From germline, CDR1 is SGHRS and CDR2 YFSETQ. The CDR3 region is CASSLAREETQYF. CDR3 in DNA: TGCGCCAGCAGCTTGGCCAGGGAAGAGACCCAGTACTTC. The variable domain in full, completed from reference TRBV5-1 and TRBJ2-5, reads KAGVTQTPRYLIKTRGQQVTLSCSPISGHRSVSWYQQTPGQGLQFLFEYFSETQRNKGNFPGRFSGRQFSNSRSEMNVSTLELGDSALYLCASSLAREETQYFGPGTRLLVL.

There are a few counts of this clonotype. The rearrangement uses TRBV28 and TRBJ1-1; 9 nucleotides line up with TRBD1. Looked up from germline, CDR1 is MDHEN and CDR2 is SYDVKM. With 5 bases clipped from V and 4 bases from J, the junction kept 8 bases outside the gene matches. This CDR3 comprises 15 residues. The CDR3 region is CASSPRQGGITEAFF. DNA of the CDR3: TGTGCCAGCAGTCCCCGACAGGGGGGGATCACTGAAGCTTTCTTT.

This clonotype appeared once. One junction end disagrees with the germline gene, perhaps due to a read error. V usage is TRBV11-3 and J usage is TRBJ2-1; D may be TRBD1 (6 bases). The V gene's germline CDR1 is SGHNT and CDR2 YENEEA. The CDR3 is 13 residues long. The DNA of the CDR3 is TGTGTCAGCAGCGGACCTGGACAGTCAGAGCAGTTCTTC. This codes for CVSSGPGQSEQFF.

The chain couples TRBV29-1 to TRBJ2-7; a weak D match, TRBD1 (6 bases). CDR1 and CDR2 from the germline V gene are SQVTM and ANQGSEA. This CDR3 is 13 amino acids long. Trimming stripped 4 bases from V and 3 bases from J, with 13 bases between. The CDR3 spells CSVGAGANYEQYF. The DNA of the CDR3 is TGCAGCGTTGGAGCAGGGGCAAACTACGAGCAGTACTTC.

CDR3: CASSLEWGQGLETQYF. The CDR3 coding sequence is TGTGCCAGCAGCTTAGAGTGGGGACAGGGTCTAGAGACCCAGTACTTC. V gene TRBV7-8 combines with J gene TRBJ2-5, with 9 bases lining up with TRBD1. Unmatched junction bases numbered 7, after V lost 1 base and J lost 4 bases. The CDR3 sequence is 16 residues long. CDR1 is SGHVS and CDR2 is FQNEAQ in the germline V gene.

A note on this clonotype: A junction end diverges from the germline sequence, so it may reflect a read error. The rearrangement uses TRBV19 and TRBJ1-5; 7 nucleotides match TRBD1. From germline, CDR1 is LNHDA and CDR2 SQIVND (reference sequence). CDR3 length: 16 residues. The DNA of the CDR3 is TGTGCCAGCAGTAGGGCAGGGGGTTGGTGGAATCAGCCCCAGCATTTT. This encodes CASSRAGGWWNQPQHF.

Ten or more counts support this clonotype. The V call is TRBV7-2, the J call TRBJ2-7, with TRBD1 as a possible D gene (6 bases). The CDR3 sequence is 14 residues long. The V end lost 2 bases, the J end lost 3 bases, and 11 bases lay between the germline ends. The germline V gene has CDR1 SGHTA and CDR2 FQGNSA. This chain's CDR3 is CASSLNRDGYEQYF. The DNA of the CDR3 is TGTGCCAGCAGCTTAAACAGGGATGGCTACGAGCAGTACTTC. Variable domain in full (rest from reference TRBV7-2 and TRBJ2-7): GAGVSQSPSNKVTEKGKDVELRCDPISGHTALYWYRQSLGQGLEFLIYFQGNSAPDKSGLPSDRFSAERTGGSVSTLTIQRTQQEDSAVYLCASSLNRDGYEQYFGPGTRLTVT.

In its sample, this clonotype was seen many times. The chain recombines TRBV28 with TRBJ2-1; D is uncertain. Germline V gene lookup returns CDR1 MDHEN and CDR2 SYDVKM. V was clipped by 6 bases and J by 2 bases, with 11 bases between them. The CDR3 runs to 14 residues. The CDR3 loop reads CASRVTPAYNEQFF. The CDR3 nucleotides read TGTGCCAGCAGGGTGACTCCAGCCTACAATGAGCAGTTCTTC.

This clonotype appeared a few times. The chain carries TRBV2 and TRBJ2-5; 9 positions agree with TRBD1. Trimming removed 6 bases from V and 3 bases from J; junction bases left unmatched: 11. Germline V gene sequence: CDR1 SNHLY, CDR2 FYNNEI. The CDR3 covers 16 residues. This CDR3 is CASRATPGTGKETQYF. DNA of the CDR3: TGTGCCAGCAGGGCGACTCCCGGGACAGGGAAAGAGACCCAGTACTTC.

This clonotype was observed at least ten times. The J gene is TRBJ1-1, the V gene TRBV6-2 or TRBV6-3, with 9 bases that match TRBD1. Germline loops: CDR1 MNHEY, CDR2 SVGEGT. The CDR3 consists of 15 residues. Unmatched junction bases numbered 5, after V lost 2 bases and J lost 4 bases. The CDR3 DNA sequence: TGTGCCAGCAGTTACGGGGGACAGGGAGGCACTGAAGCTTTCTTT. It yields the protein CASSYGGQGGTEAFF.

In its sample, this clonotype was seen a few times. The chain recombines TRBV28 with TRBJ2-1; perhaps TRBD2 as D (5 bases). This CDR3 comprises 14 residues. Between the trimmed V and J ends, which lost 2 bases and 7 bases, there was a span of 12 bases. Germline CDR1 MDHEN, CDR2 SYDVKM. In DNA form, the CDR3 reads TGTGCCAGCAGTTTAGTCGGGATAGAGAATGAGCAGTTCTTC. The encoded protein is CASSLVGIENEQFF.

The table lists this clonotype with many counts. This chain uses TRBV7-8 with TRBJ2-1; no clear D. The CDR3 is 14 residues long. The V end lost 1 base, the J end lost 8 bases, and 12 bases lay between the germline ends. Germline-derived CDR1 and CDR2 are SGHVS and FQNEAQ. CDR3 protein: CASSLVGSRYEQFF. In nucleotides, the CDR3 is TGTGCCAGCAGCTTAGTCGGTAGTCGTTATGAGCAGTTCTTC.